This TCR beta chain was identified in a study of blood T cell repertoires in COVID-19. Study as a whole: Whether acute or convalescent, the COVID-19 samples came from the United States, Italy and Spain.

Only in-frame clones appear in the TCRdb table, and some are missing; sequencing was by immunoSEQ multiplex PCR. The sample carries over 150,000 clones, about four fifths recorded once. The Seattle patients joined while their infection was active and were tracked longitudinally afterward. Losses at the gene ends were 1 base for V and 7 bases for J; bases not matched to a gene: 9. The germline V gene encodes CDR1 SGHDT and CDR2 YYEEEE. This CDR3 is 16 amino acids long. The V and J genes are TRBV5-6 and TRBJ2-2; the match to TRBD2 covers 8 bases. Sequenced input: peripheral blood. This TCR was recovered from a woman in her seventies with COVID-19, enrolled during active disease. The CDR3 nucleotides are TGTGCCAGCAGCTTGAAAAGTCGCGGGAGGTACGGGGAGCTGTTTTTT. Translation: CASSLKSRGRYGELFF.